The TCR beta chain described here comes from a study of T cells after yellow fever vaccination. TCRdb redid the calling of the 5' RACE reads with MiXCR, one entry per CDR3 protein. The sample lists 250,000 to 300,000 distinct CDR3 sequences, roughly 13% occurring once. J lost 0 bases, V lost 0 bases, and 5 bases had no gene match. The CDR3 consists of 16 residues. Germline values: CDR1 SGHRS, CDR2 YFSETQ. The source of this sequence is a man aged 25 to 45 who received the YFV17D yellow fever vaccine. The chain joins TRBV5-1 to TRBJ2-7; 8 nucleotides agree with TRBD1. Sequenced material: CD4+ T cells sorted from PBMCs, taken 45 days after the yellow fever booster vaccination. The CDR3 bases are TGCGCCAGCAGCTTGGTCCGGACAGGGAGCTCCTACGAGCAGTACTTC. Translating it yields CASSLVRTGSSYEQYF.